This T cell receptor beta chain was profiled in a study of cytomegalovirus exposure and HLA in healthy donors. Germline lookup yields CDR1 SEHNR and CDR2 FQNEAQ (reference sequence). The CDR3 spans 14 residues. A word on this clone: The junction does not match germline at one end; this may be a read error.

13 Jbeta primers and 60 Vbeta primers were used for the PCR. Assay: immunoSEQ multiplex PCR; the TCRdb copy retains only in-frame clones and omits some. The table includes 95,000 to 100,000 clones, around 74% detected once. This clonotype was obtained from a woman in her thirties or forties in good health and CMV-seronegative. The chain carries TRBV7-9 and TRBJ2-7, with 7 nucleotides matching TRBD1. Sequencing was done on a sample of PBMCs. The CDR3 DNA sequence: TGTTCCAGCAGCCGAAACGAGGGGGCCAACGAGCAGTACTTC. Its translation: CSSSRNEGANEQYF.